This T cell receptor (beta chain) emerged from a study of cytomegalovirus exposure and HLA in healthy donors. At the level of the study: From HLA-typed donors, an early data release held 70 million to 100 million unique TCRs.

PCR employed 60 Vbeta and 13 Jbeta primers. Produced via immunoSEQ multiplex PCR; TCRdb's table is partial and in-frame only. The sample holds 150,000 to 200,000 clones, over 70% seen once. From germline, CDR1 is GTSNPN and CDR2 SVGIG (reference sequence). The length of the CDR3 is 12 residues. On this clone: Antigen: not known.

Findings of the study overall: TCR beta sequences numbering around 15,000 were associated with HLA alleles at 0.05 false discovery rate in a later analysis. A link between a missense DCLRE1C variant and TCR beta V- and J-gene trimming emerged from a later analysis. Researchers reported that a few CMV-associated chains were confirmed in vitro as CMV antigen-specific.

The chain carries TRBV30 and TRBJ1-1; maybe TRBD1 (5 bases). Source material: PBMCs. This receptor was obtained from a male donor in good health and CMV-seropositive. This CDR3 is CAHGTRNTEAFF. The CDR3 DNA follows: TGTGCACACGGGACTAGGAACACTGAAGCTTTCTTT. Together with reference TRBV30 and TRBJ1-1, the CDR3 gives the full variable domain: SQTIHQWPATLVQPVGSPLSLECTVEGTSNPNLYWYRQAAGRGLQLLFYSVGIGQISSEVPQNLSASRPQDRQFILSSKKLLLSDSGFYLCAHGTRNTEAFFGQGTRLTVV.